Each of the 27 T cell receptor beta chains below was sequenced from the same sample in a study of blood T cell repertoires in COVID-19. Profiled with immunoSEQ multiplex PCR; TCRdb holds only in-frame clones, not every one. The sample gives about 310,000 clones, roughly 91% of which show up once; over 8.5% is in the top ten. Material for sequencing was PBMCs or T cells enriched from blood (not recorded which). The receptors were sampled from a woman in her twenties or thirties who had recovered from COVID-19.

The V gene is TRBV19, the J gene TRBJ1-3; no reliable D call. Germline assignment: CDR1 LNHDA and CDR2 SQIVND (reference sequence). This CDR3 is built from 13 residues. V dropped 7 bases and J dropped 0 bases, with 7 bases sitting between them. As DNA, the CDR3 is TGTGCCAGTAACTACCTCTCTGGAAACACCATATATTTT. It yields the protein CASNYLSGNTIYF.

The chain is built from TRBV6-2 or TRBV6-3 and TRBJ2-1, with D tentatively TRBD2 (5 bases). This CDR3 spans 13 amino acids. V was trimmed by 5 bases and J by 4 bases, leaving 9 bases between them. Per the germline V gene, CDR1 is MNHEY and CDR2 is SVGEGT. CDR3 DNA sequence: TGTGCCAGCAGTGGACTCCCTTACAATGAGCAGTTCTTC. Translated, it gives CASSGLPYNEQFF.

J is TRBJ2-7 and V is TRBV5-1, with 7 nucleotides matching TRBD2. This CDR3 has 14 residues. Germline trimming cut 5 bases from V and 2 bases from J; bases unmatched to any gene: 7. CDR1 is SGHRS and CDR2 is YFSETQ in the germline V gene. This CDR3 is CASRVVAGAYEQYF. The DNA of the CDR3 is TGCGCCAGCAGGGTGGTAGCGGGCGCCTACGAGCAGTACTTC.

The genes are TRBV5-1 and TRBJ2-2, with D uncertain. This CDR3 comprises 14 residues. Trimming shortened V by 1 base and J by 5 bases, and 9 bases separated the two germline ends. Germline V gene lookup returns CDR1 SGHRS and CDR2 YFSETQ. In DNA form, the CDR3 reads TGCGCCAGCAGCTTGCTACAGTCAACCGGGGAGCTGTTTTTT. This gives the protein CASSLLQSTGELFF.

The chain employs TRBV5-1 and TRBJ1-6; D is unresolved. The V and J ends lost 0 bases and 10 bases respectively, with 14 bases between them. This CDR3 contains 15 residues. Germline CDR1 SGHRS, CDR2 YFSETQ. The CDR3 here is CASSLDLGRRSPLHF. The CDR3 DNA is TGCGCCAGCAGCTTGGATTTAGGGAGGCGATCACCCCTCCACTTT.

The gene calls are TRBV11-2 and TRBJ2-5; maybe TRBD2 (5 bases). CDR1 is SGHAT, CDR2 FQNNGV, per germline. The ends were cut back, 5 bases at V and 7 bases at J, with 17 bases in the middle. This CDR3 has 14 amino acids. CDR3 in DNA: TGTGCCAGCAGCCCAGTGAGGGCAGTCCGGACCCAGTACTTC. This sequence encodes CASSPVRAVRTQYF.

In regard to this clone: The junction and the germline gene differ at one end; a read error may be behind it. This chain joins TRBV29-1 and TRBJ1-2, with TRBD1 matching 9 bases. Germline V lookup: CDR1 SQVTM, CDR2 ANQGSEA. The CDR3 has 15 amino acids. This CDR3 reads CSVEARRDRDYGYTF. CDR3 nucleotide sequence: TGCAGCGTCGAAGCACGCCGGGACAGGGACTATGGCTACACCTTC.

The chain carries TRBV10-3 and TRBJ2-7; 8 bases align to TRBD1. This CDR3 has 17 amino acids. Germline V CDR1 and CDR2: ENHRY, SYGVKD. The ends lost 0 bases at V and 7 bases at J; junction bases unmatched: 14. CDR3 amino acids: CAISESGTGGKGREQYF. Here the CDR3 DNA reads TGTGCCATCAGTGAGTCGGGAACAGGGGGAAAAGGACGGGAGCAGTACTTC.

This clone was picked up one time. The V and J genes are TRBV3-1 (or the pseudogene TRBV3-2) and TRBJ1-4, with 10 bases lining up with TRBD1. With 6 bases clipped from V and 6 bases from J, the junction kept 7 bases outside the gene matches. The CDR3 has 15 amino acids. Germline assignment: CDR1 LGHDT and CDR2 YNNKEL (reference sequence). The CDR3 nucleotides read TGTGCCAGCAGTCCACCGGGACAGGGGCATGAAAAACTGTTTTTT. Protein product: CASSPPGQGHEKLFF.

This chain joins TRBV6-5 and TRBJ2-2; D possibly corresponds to TRBD2 (6 bases). V dropped 7 bases and J dropped 3 bases, with 15 bases sitting between them. Looked up from germline, CDR1 is MNHEY and CDR2 is SVGAGI. There are 15 residues in the CDR3. The CDR3 region is CASTPIGTYTGELFF. The DNA of the CDR3 is TGTGCCAGCACCCCAATCGGGACTTACACCGGGGAGCTGTTTTTT.

J is TRBJ2-1 and V is TRBV11-2, with 10 bases lining up with TRBD2. The germline V gene has CDR1 SGHAT and CDR2 FQNNGV. Losses at the gene ends were 5 bases for V and 7 bases for J; bases not matched to a gene: 11. The CDR3 runs to 16 residues. The CDR3 region has the DNA TGTGCCAGCAGCGCGTACGGGACTAGCGTGCGAAATGAGCAGTTCTTC. This sequence encodes CASSAYGTSVRNEQFF.

The chain employs TRBV10-3 and TRBJ2-1; tentatively, D is TRBD2 (6 bases). The V gene's germline CDR1 is ENHRY and CDR2 SYGVKD. The V end lost 8 bases, the J end lost 3 bases, and 14 bases lay between the germline ends. The CDR3 totals 14 residues. The CDR3 loop is CAISPSGLYNEQFF. CDR3 DNA sequence: TGTGCCATCTCCCCCTCGGGACTCTACAATGAGCAGTTCTTC.

The rearrangement links TRBV3-1 (or the pseudogene TRBV3-2) to TRBJ2-3; TRBD2 aligns across 8 bases. Germline CDR1 and CDR2: LGHDT and YNNKEL (reference sequence). With 4 bases clipped from V and 3 bases from J, the junction kept 3 bases outside the gene matches. This CDR3 has 14 residues. The chain's CDR3 is CASSRLASTDTQYF. CDR3 nucleotide sequence: TGTGCCAGCAGCCGACTAGCGAGTACAGATACGCAGTATTTT.

The rearrangement uses TRBV28 and TRBJ2-7; 12 bases fit TRBD2. The V gene's germline CDR1 is MDHEN and CDR2 SYDVKM. This CDR3 spans 17 amino acids. The V and J ends lost 1 base and 3 bases, in that order; junction bases with no gene match: 7. For the CDR3, the DNA is TGTGCCAGCAGTTTATTTCTAGCGGGAGGGGACTTCTACGAGCAGTACTTC. Translated: CASSLFLAGGDFYEQYF.

V usage is TRBV3-1 (or the pseudogene TRBV3-2) and J usage is TRBJ2-1; tentatively, D is TRBD2 (5 bases). Deletions cut 4 bases from V and 9 bases from J, with 13 bases between. The germline V gene encodes CDR1 LGHDT and CDR2 YNNKEL (reference sequence). The CDR3 covers 13 residues. The CDR3 bases are TGTGCCAGCAGCCCGCAACTAGACGGTGAGCAGTTCTTC. Its translation is CASSPQLDGEQFF.

CDR3 DNA sequence: TGTGCCAGTAGTACCCTAGGACTAGGTCCCACCTACGAGCAGTACTTC. Protein product: CASSTLGLGPTYEQYF. The J gene is TRBJ2-7, the V gene TRBV19, with 7 bases matching TRBD2. This CDR3 region has 16 residues. Germline V gives CDR1 LNHDA, CDR2 SQIVND (reference sequence). V was clipped by 4 bases and J by 2 bases; unmatched bases: 11.

The table lists this clone with many counts. The chain employs TRBV29-1 and TRBJ2-7; 8 nucleotides match TRBD1. V shed 2 bases, J shed 0 bases, and the junction held 3 bases outside the gene matches. CDR1 and CDR2 (germline): SQVTM, ANQGSEA. The CDR3 is 14 amino acids. The CDR3 DNA is TGCAGCGTTGAATTGGACAGGGTCTCCTACGAGCAGTACTTC. Its protein is CSVELDRVSYEQYF.

This chain links TRBV10-2 with TRBJ1-5; D not certain. The CDR3 has 16 amino acids. Trimming left V 0 bases short and J 6 bases short, with 15 bases between. From germline, CDR1 is WSHSY and CDR2 SAAADI. CDR3 coding DNA: TGCGCCAGCAGTGAGTCGGGCCTCGGGAACGGTCAGCCCCAGCATTTT. Protein: CASSESGLGNGQPQHF.

This chain links TRBV30 with TRBJ1-3; maybe TRBD1 (6 bases). The CDR3 consists of 15 residues. Germline CDR1 and CDR2: GTSNPN and SVGIG (reference sequence). Trimming took 2 bases from V and 0 from J, leaving 11 bases between them. Here the CDR3 reads CAWSTDSSSGNTIYF. In DNA form, the CDR3 reads TGTGCCTGGAGTACGGACAGTAGCTCTGGAAACACCATATATTTT.

With respect to this clone: Within the sample, other DNA sequences also encode this same CDR3. The V and J genes are TRBV5-1 and TRBJ2-5; perhaps TRBD1 as D (5 bases). The CDR3 sequence is 13 residues long. The ends were cut back, 0 bases at V and 5 bases at J, with 8 bases in the middle. Germline lookup yields CDR1 SGHRS and CDR2 YFSETQ. The CDR3 sequence is CASSLGAGETQYF. The CDR3 DNA sequence: TGCGCCAGCAGCTTGGGGGCAGGGGAGACCCAGTACTTC.

The chain has TRBV5-4 and TRBJ2-5, with TRBD2 matching over 11 bases. The germline gives CDR1 SGHNT, CDR2 YYREEE (reference sequence). V dropped 1 base and J dropped 0; count of bases not matched to a gene: 5. CDR3 length: 17 amino acids. CDR3 sequence reads: CASSLLAGGGYQETQYF. For the CDR3, the DNA is TGTGCCAGCAGCTTGCTAGCGGGAGGCGGGTACCAAGAGACCCAGTACTTC.

V is TRBV6-5 and J is TRBJ1-1; TRBD1 is a possible D gene (6 bases). Germline V gives CDR1 MNHEY, CDR2 SVGAGI. Trimming took 6 bases from V and 0 from J, leaving 11 bases between them. This CDR3 region has 14 residues. CDR3 nucleotide sequence: TGTGCCAGCAGCACAGGGATCATGAACACTGAAGCTTTCTTT. This translates into CASSTGIMNTEAFF.

The J gene is TRBJ2-3, the V gene TRBV5-1; perhaps TRBD2 as D (5 bases). Germline-derived CDR1 and CDR2 are SGHRS and YFSETQ. The CDR3 has 17 amino acids. V shed 0 bases and J shed 0 bases, with 14 bases lying between them. This CDR3 is CASSLGSGVTSTDTQYF. DNA for the CDR3: TGCGCCAGCAGCTTGGGGTCCGGGGTTACTAGCACAGATACGCAGTATTTT.

This chain links TRBV27 with TRBJ1-5; D may be TRBD1 (6 bases). This CDR3 region has 14 residues. Trimming removed 3 bases at V and 6 bases at J, with 12 bases between. Germline-derived CDR1 and CDR2 are MNHEY and SMNVEV (reference sequence). CDR3 DNA sequence: TGTGCCAGCAGTTTCCAACAGGGTGCTCAGCCCCAGCATTTT. Translation gives CASSFQQGAQPQHF.

The V call is TRBV7-2, the J call TRBJ2-5, with D perhaps matching TRBD2 (6 bases). Germline CDR1 SGHTA, CDR2 FQGNSA. This CDR3 is 15 amino acids long. V gave up 3 bases and J gave up 3 bases, with 14 bases separating them. CDR3 coding DNA: TGTGCCAGCAGCTTTCAGGGCGGGGCTGAAGAGACCCAGTACTTC. Protein: CASSFQGGAEETQYF.

The genes are TRBV28 and TRBJ2-5; tentatively, D is TRBD1 (5 bases). The CDR3 is 15 amino acids. The germline V gene has CDR1 MDHEN and CDR2 SYDVKM. The germline V and J ends were trimmed by 6 bases and 1 base, with 15 bases remaining between them. DNA for the CDR3: TGTGCCAGCAGAGAAGGGGTTGGGGCCCAAGAGACCCAGTACTTC. Translating it yields CASREGVGAQETQYF.

This chain joins TRBV4-3 and TRBJ1-4, with D possibly being TRBD1 (5 bases). The CDR3 covers 15 residues. V was trimmed by 3 bases and J by 4 bases, leaving 12 bases between them. Germline CDR1 and CDR2: LGHNA and YSLEER. The CDR3 nucleotides read TGCGCCAGCAGCCAGGGCGGGGGGGATAATGAAAAACTGTTTTTT. Protein: CASSQGGGDNEKLFF.